These 15 T cell receptor beta chains were sequenced from one sample in a study of identical twins. MiXCR was run by TCRdb on the 5' RACE reads, yielding one entry per CDR3 protein. The sample has about 530,000 distinct CDR3 sequences, about 20% seen once; the top ten hold around 0.48%. In addition, the sample was reused for a study of yellow fever vaccine responses in identical twins.

Sequenced input: CD4+ T cells sorted from blood. The receptors here all came from a young woman in good health.

The genes are TRBV7-9 and TRBJ1-1; 7 positions agree with TRBD1. The V gene end was trimmed by 2 bases and the J gene end by 6 bases; junction bases not matched to a gene: 6. Germline lookup yields CDR1 SEHNR and CDR2 FQNEAQ (reference sequence). The CDR3 is made up of 14 amino acids. The CDR3 spells CASSLTQGSAEAFF. CDR3 bases: TGTGCCAGCAGCTTAACACAGGGGAGCGCTGAAGCTTTCTTT.

This clonotype has more than one count but fewer than ten. V gene TRBV6-2 or TRBV6-3 combines with J gene TRBJ1-2, with D uncertain. Germline assignment: CDR1 MNHEY and CDR2 SVGEGT. The CDR3 spans 13 residues. Trimming removed 5 bases from V and 2 bases from J, with 9 bases in between. Here the CDR3 reads CASSPPGNYGYTF. The CDR3 bases are TGTGCCAGCAGTCCCCCGGGGAACTATGGCTACACCTTC.

The sample holds a few counts of this clonotype. The V call is TRBV5-1, the J call TRBJ2-3; no clear D gene. This CDR3 has 13 amino acids. CDR1 SGHRS and CDR2 YFSETQ come from the germline V gene. The ends were cut back, 4 bases at V and 0 bases at J, with 6 bases in the middle. The CDR3 loop reads CASSDKSTDTQYF. CDR3 sequence (DNA): TGCGCCAGCAGCGACAAAAGCACAGATACGCAGTATTTT.

This clonotype was seen a single time. The genes are TRBV9 and TRBJ1-1; 10 nucleotides align to TRBD1. Germline V CDR1 and CDR2: SGDLS, YYNGEE. The length of the CDR3 is 17 residues. The V and J ends lost 1 base and 7 bases, in that order; junction bases with no gene match: 13. In DNA form, the CDR3 reads TGTGCCAGCAGCGTACCCTCTCTGGGACAGGGGCTTTTTGAAGCTTTCTTT. It translates to CASSVPSLGQGLFEAFF.

This sequence joins TRBV2 and TRBJ2-7; 7 bases are shared with TRBD1. CDR1 is SNHLY and CDR2 is FYNNEI in the germline V gene. The CDR3 is made up of 13 amino acids. Germline trimming cut 7 bases from V and 4 bases from J; bases unmatched to any gene: 7. This CDR3 is CASTRDSFYEQYV. DNA of the CDR3: TGTGCCAGCACCCGGGACAGTTTTTACGAGCAGTACGTC.

V is TRBV6-1 and J is TRBJ2-1; D unclear. The length of the CDR3 is 14 residues. The V end lost 6 bases, the J end lost 3 bases, and 12 bases lay between the germline ends. The V gene's germline CDR1 is MNHNS and CDR2 SASEGT. The CDR3 nucleotides read TGTGCCAGCAGCCGCAGTAAGGGCTACAATGAGCAGTTCTTC. This codes for CASSRSKGYNEQFF.

This sequence joins TRBV24-1 and TRBJ2-1; TRBD1 might be the D (5 bases). The germline V gene has CDR1 KGHDR and CDR2 SFDVKD. The CDR3 runs to 15 residues. The ends were cut back, 0 bases at V and 5 bases at J, with 10 bases in the middle. The CDR3: CATSDLGAGNNEQFF. The CDR3 DNA reads TGTGCCACCAGTGATTTGGGGGCAGGAAACAATGAGCAGTTCTTC.

The chain joins TRBV25-1 to TRBJ2-5; possibly TRBD2 for D (5 bases). The CDR3 extends over 16 amino acids. V was shortened by 3 bases and J by 5 bases, with 19 bases between the two germline ends. Germline CDR1 is MGHDK and CDR2 is SYGVNS. The CDR3 here is CASSDWSRVVEETQYF. The CDR3 nucleotides read TGTGCCAGCAGTGATTGGTCGAGGGTAGTTGAGGAGACCCAGTACTTC.

This clonotype has at least ten counts. This chain connects TRBV7-9 to TRBJ1-1; TRBD1 is a possible D gene (5 bases). The V end lost 9 bases, the J end lost 1 base, and 12 bases lay between the germline ends. CDR3 length: 13 amino acids. Looked up from germline, CDR1 is SEHNR and CDR2 is FQNEAQ (reference sequence). The CDR3 nucleotides are TGTGCCAGTTCCAGGGCGGGGAACACTGAAGCTTTCTTT. It is translated as CASSRAGNTEAFF.

The chain's CDR3 is CASSVAPGASGETQYF. In DNA, the CDR3 is TGTGCCAGCAGCGTAGCACCAGGGGCTAGCGGAGAGACCCAGTACTTC. V and J are TRBV9 and TRBJ2-5; D is perhaps TRBD2 (7 bases). CDR1 is SGDLS and CDR2 is YYNGEE in the germline V gene. The V end lost 0 bases, the J end lost 4 bases, and 16 bases lay between the germline ends. The CDR3 extends over 16 amino acids.

There are many counts of this clonotype. J is TRBJ1-2 and V is TRBV29-1, with D hard to call. V was trimmed by 4 bases and J by 2 bases, leaving 11 bases between them. The CDR3 spans 13 residues. Germline loops: CDR1 SQVTM, CDR2 ANQGSEA. CDR3: CSVGEGLNYGYTF. The CDR3 bases are TGCAGCGTTGGGGAGGGATTGAACTATGGCTACACCTTC.

V is TRBV5-1 and J is TRBJ2-7; 9 nucleotides agree with TRBD2. V shed 1 base, J shed 5 bases, and the junction held 7 bases outside the gene matches. CDR3 length: 15 residues. Looked up from germline, CDR1 is SGHRS and CDR2 is YFSETQ. For the CDR3, the DNA is TGCGCCAGCAGCTTGTTTAGCGGGAGCCCCAACGAGCAGTACTTC. It codes for CASSLFSGSPNEQYF.

This clonotype occurred a few times. This CDR3 reads CSARDHLRETQYF. The DNA of the CDR3 is TGCAGTGCTAGAGATCACTTGAGGGAGACCCAGTACTTC. J is TRBJ2-5 and V is TRBV20-1, with D unresolved. Between the trimmed V and J ends, which lost 0 bases and 5 bases, there was a span of 10 bases. Looked up from germline, CDR1 is DFQATT and CDR2 is SNEGSKA (reference sequence). The CDR3 is 13 amino acids.

About this clonotype: As the CDR3 is not closed by the conserved phenylalanine or tryptophan, this likely results from a read error. This chain joins TRBV10-3 and TRBJ1-4, with unresolved D. The CDR3 sequence is 13 residues long. V was shortened by 2 bases and J by 7 bases, with 8 bases between the two germline ends. CDR1 and CDR2 (germline): ENHRY, SYGVKD. The CDR3 loop reads CAISETGSEKLFY. The CDR3 region has the DNA TGTGCCATCAGTGAGACTGGGAGTGAAAAACTGTTTTAT.

The rearrangement links TRBV12-3 or TRBV12-4 to TRBJ2-5, with TRBD1 matching 9 bases. The CDR3 has 13 amino acids. The V and J ends lost 6 bases and 4 bases, in that order; junction bases with no gene match: 3. The CDR3 DNA follows: TGTGCCAGCAGGGCGACAGGGGGAGAGACCCAGTACTTC. Translated, it gives CASRATGGETQYF.